The following is a T cell receptor (beta chain) sequence with its context. Its specificity is not known. Measured with immunoSEQ multiplex PCR; TCRdb has only the in-frame clones, and not every one. The data hold a few million clones, with roughly 92% observed a single time. The CDR3 runs to 16 residues. Germline V gene data show CDR1 as SGHTA and CDR2 as FQGNSA. J gave up 9 bases and V 5 bases, and 10 bases lay outside the gene matches. The data were taken from a study of shared clonotypes between healthy human individuals. Study background: There were three CD4 naive, three CD4 memory, two CD8 naive and one CD8 memory plates per donor. The study, taken as a whole, reports: Naive subsets generally had larger estimated richness than memory subsets. Blood was the sole source, and tissue repertoires probably differ.

Specimen: naive CD4+ T cells sorted from blood. Subset of the sample: CD45RA+ positively selected. The chain is built from TRBV7-2 and TRBJ2-2; 12 nucleotides agree with TRBD2. The TCR originated in a man in his late teens or twenties in good health. The CDR3 DNA reads as TGTGCCAGCAGCCCCCGGCCTAGCGGGAGGGCTCGGGAGCTGTTTTTT. It yields the protein CASSPRPSGRARELFF.